This TCR beta chain was retrieved from a study of blood T cells in healthy people across ages. On the study more broadly: About one barcoded beta molecule was captured per two T cells (by template switching).

Whole-study results and caveats: When set beside aged donors, long-lived donors presented more naive CD4+ cells and higher diversity. CMV status of donors was unknown, possibly confounding expanded clonotype changes. Researchers deemed the diversity estimates from one million T cells underestimates.

A sample-barcoded 5' primer and a J-beta primer mix were used in a second PCR of about 7 to 12 cycles. TCRdb reprocessed the 5' RACE reads with MiXCR, giving one entry per CDR3 protein. The repertoire includes around 990,000 distinct CDR3 sequences, 35% to 40% of them detected once, and around 13% sits in the top ten. Comment on this clonotype: Its specificity is not known.

In germline, CDR1 is SGDLS, CDR2 YYNGEE. The CDR3 covers 15 residues. Trimming cost V 4 bases and J 4 bases, with 17 bases left between them. The TCR sequence derives from a man younger than 35 in good health. This sequence joins TRBV9 and TRBJ1-2; D not resolved. The sequencing sample was made of blood. For the CDR3, the DNA is TGTGCCAGCAGCCCTGCCAGCAAGAGCACCTATGGCTACACCTTC. Its translation is CASSPASKSTYGYTF.